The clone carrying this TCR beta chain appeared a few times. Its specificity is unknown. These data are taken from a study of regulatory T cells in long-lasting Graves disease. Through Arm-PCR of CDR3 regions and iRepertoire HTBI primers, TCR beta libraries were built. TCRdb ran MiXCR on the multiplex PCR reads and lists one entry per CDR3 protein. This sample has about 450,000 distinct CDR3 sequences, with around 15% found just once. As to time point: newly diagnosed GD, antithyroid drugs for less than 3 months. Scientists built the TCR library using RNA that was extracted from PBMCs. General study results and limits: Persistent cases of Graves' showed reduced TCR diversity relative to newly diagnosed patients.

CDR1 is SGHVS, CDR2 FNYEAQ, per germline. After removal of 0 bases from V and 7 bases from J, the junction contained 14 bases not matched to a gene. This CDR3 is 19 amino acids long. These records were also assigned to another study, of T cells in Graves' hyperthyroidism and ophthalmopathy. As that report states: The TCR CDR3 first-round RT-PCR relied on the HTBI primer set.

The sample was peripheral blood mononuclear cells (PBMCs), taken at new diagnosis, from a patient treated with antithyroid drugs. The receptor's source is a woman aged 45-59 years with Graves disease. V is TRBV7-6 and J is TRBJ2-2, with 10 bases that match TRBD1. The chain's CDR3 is CASSLASSRDRGVSGELFF. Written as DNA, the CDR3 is TGTGCCAGCAGCTTAGCATCTTCCCGGGACAGGGGAGTTAGCGGGGAGCTGTTTTTT.